What follows is one T cell receptor (beta chain) and its context. Looked up from germline, CDR1 is DFQATT and CDR2 is SNEGSKA (reference sequence). CDR3 length: 10 amino acids. V gave up 7 bases and J gave up 2 bases, with 6 bases separating them. This specimen comes from a study of blood T cell repertoires in COVID-19. Across the study: From the United States, Italy and Spain came samples of acute and convalescent COVID-19. From T cells, B-cell-depleted T cells, or PBMCs came the material, which was cDNA or gDNA.

Authors' analysis steps: Estimation of nucleated cell counts relied on the amplification of reference gene primers. TCRdb keeps only in-frame clones here, not all; method: immunoSEQ multiplex PCR. V and J calls and clone size follow that table, whereas D and trimming were derived from the DNA. Seen here are 250,000 or so clones, 87% observed once, and the top ten hold roughly 3.1%. The sample consisted of peripheral blood. This sequence was found in a man between 18 and 29 years old with active or convalescent COVID-19. V gene TRBV20-1 combines with J gene TRBJ2-7, with D unresolved. The CDR3 DNA follows: TGCAGTGGCGGTACCTACGAGCAGTACTTC. It translates to CSGGTYEQYF.